These T cell receptor beta chains were read from a single sample in a study of metastatic and nonmetastatic thyroid tumors. TCRdb called clones again from the PCR reads with MiXCR. The sample lists about 22,000 clones, approximately 35% seen once, with about a fifth in the top ten. Sequencing was carried out using blood. These receptors all come from a male donor with papillary thyroid cancer or a benign thyroid nodule (not recorded which). Some clones in this sample may be carry-over from other donors' samples. Both conserved end residues are part of each CDR3. Fields, in order: J gene, V gene, CDR3 protein.

J gene: TRBJ1-5
V gene: TRBV28
CDR3 protein: CASAGASFNQPQHF

J gene: TRBJ2-7
V gene: TRBV20-1
CDR3 protein: CSAVNRRAGTYEQYF

J gene: TRBJ2-7
V gene: TRBV27
CDR3 protein: CASSDYRPGRLGLDEQYF

J gene: TRBJ2-3
V gene: TRBV7-3
CDR3 protein: CASSLMGSTTDTQYF

J gene: TRBJ2-1
V gene: TRBV2
CDR3 protein: CASSEWDSNNEQFF

J gene: TRBJ2-1
V gene: TRBV30
CDR3 protein: CAWSIAGGMGGYNEQFF

J gene: TRBJ2-3
V gene: TRBV20-1
CDR3 protein: CSARHRGSDTQYF

J gene: TRBJ2-7
V gene: TRBV2
CDR3 protein: CASRDSGTGGGPRSYEQYF

J gene: TRBJ2-3
V gene: TRBV20-1
CDR3 protein: CSARDFSGRETDTQYF

J gene: TRBJ1-1
V gene: TRBV20-1
CDR3 protein: CSARITGVWTEAFF

J gene: TRBJ2-7
V gene: TRBV28
CDR3 protein: CASSYRDRVTYEQYF

J gene: TRBJ2-7
V gene: TRBV7-6
CDR3 protein: CASSLGLARSDEQYF

J gene: TRBJ1-2
V gene: TRBV7-9
CDR3 protein: CASSHTGGEGYTF

J gene: TRBJ1-1
V gene: TRBV18
CDR3 protein: CASSPRRGNSEAFF

J gene: TRBJ2-3
V gene: TRBV6-6
CDR3 protein: CASSYHGSSTDTQYF

J gene: TRBJ1-5
V gene: TRBV20-1
CDR3 protein: CSARAGWKPQHF

J gene: TRBJ2-1
V gene: TRBV13
CDR3 protein: CASMGYNEQFF

J gene: TRBJ2-5
V gene: TRBV2
CDR3 protein: CASRLIDSAKIQETQYF

J gene: TRBJ2-1
V gene: TRBV11-1
CDR3 protein: CASSLRPLAGRNNEQFF

J gene: TRBJ1-2
V gene: TRBV6-1
CDR3 protein: CASSARQGADYGYTF

J gene: TRBJ2-5
V gene: TRBV28
CDR3 protein: CASCVLAGVVETQYF

J gene: TRBJ1-2
V gene: TRBV6-1
CDR3 protein: CASVGVDKYGYTF

J gene: TRBJ2-2
V gene: TRBV10-1
CDR3 protein: CASSEWGAGELFF

J gene: TRBJ1-1
V gene: TRBV29-1
CDR3 protein: CSVDNTEAFF

J gene: TRBJ1-6
V gene: TRBV20-1
CDR3 protein: CSARDQGLVGPPLHF

J gene: TRBJ2-7
V gene: TRBV20-1
CDR3 protein: CSARRTYEQYF

J gene: TRBJ1-1
V gene: TRBV20-1
CDR3 protein: CSARGTGRYTEAFF

J gene: TRBJ1-6
V gene: TRBV4-1
CDR3 protein: CASSQGNRDREPLHF

J gene: TRBJ1-4
V gene: TRBV6-2/TRBV6-3
CDR3 protein: CASKFPDEKLFF

J gene: TRBJ1-2
V gene: TRBV30
CDR3 protein: CAWRTIGYTF

J gene: TRBJ2-1
V gene: TRBV6-2/TRBV6-3
CDR3 protein: CASSYSGRDEQFF

J gene: TRBJ2-1
V gene: TRBV24-1
CDR3 protein: CATSQGNNEQFF

J gene: TRBJ2-5
V gene: TRBV14
CDR3 protein: CASSHPGQAYQETQYF

J gene: TRBJ1-5
V gene: TRBV6-1
CDR3 protein: CASSESPDNQPQHF

J gene: TRBJ2-7
V gene: TRBV20-1
CDR3 protein: CSARDSRAGTYEQYF

J gene: TRBJ2-7
V gene: TRBV18
CDR3 protein: CASSPGLAVIYEQYF

J gene: TRBJ2-3
V gene: TRBV7-2
CDR3 protein: CASSLARGAGNTQYF

J gene: TRBJ2-1
V gene: TRBV5-6
CDR3 protein: CASSVTSPPYNEQFF

J gene: TRBJ2-7
V gene: TRBV6-2/TRBV6-3
CDR3 protein: CASRGLGQVSYEQYF

J gene: TRBJ2-2
V gene: TRBV7-8
CDR3 protein: CASSLGVAGVAGELFF

J gene: TRBJ1-6
V gene: TRBV14
CDR3 protein: CASSQGQTANSPLHF

J gene: TRBJ1-2
V gene: TRBV11-1
CDR3 protein: CASSSYQGMDNYGYTF

J gene: TRBJ1-3
V gene: TRBV15
CDR3 protein: CATSSKGAGNTIYF

J gene: TRBJ2-7
V gene: TRBV6-1
CDR3 protein: CASRERWGQTGEQYF

J gene: TRBJ2-1
V gene: TRBV5-4
CDR3 protein: CASSGSGRNEQFF

J gene: TRBJ1-5
V gene: TRBV11-2
CDR3 protein: CASSSRRNQPQHF